Each of the 23 T cell receptor beta chains below was sequenced from the same sample in a study of beta chain features in type 1 diabetes. TCRB transcripts that were expressed got sequenced, as all of the isolated RNA had been reverse transcribed. This table comes from immunoSEQ multiplex PCR, and its TCRdb copy is limited to in-frame clones, with some not included. Among some 410,000 clones, 11% to 15% were seen once, and the ten largest hold roughly 0.035%. Sequencing was done on a sample of naive CD4+ T cells from blood. These receptors came from a man under 40 in good health.

This clone was detected only a few times. The chain has TRBV5-6 and TRBJ2-3, with D uncertain. This CDR3 comprises 12 residues. The germline V gene has CDR1 SGHDT and CDR2 YYEEEE. Trimming took 2 bases from V and 2 from J, leaving 3 bases between them. The CDR3 here is CASSLDTDTQYF. Written as DNA, the CDR3 is TGTGCCAGCAGCTTAGACACAGATACGCAGTATTTT.

This clone has a handful of counts. The sample has other DNA sequences that encode this CDR3 too. The CDR3 DNA is TGTGCCAGCAGCGTGACAGGGACAAACACCGGGGAGCTGTTTTTT. Residues: CASSVTGTNTGELFF. This chain connects TRBV9 to TRBJ2-2; 7 bases map to TRBD1. The germline V gene has CDR1 SGDLS and CDR2 YYNGEE. There are 15 residues in the CDR3. Unmatched junction bases numbered 3, after V lost 2 bases and J lost 2 bases.

The chain carries TRBV29-1 and TRBJ2-2; D is tentatively TRBD1 or TRBD2 (5 bases each). The ends were cut back, 3 bases at V and 4 bases at J, with 12 bases in the middle. The CDR3 is 14 amino acids. The germline gives CDR1 SQVTM, CDR2 ANQGSEA. CDR3 sequence: CSVDRSGATGELFF. CDR3 nucleotide sequence: TGCAGCGTTGATCGGTCCGGGGCCACCGGGGAGCTGTTTTTT.

J is TRBJ2-4 and V is TRBV9; D is uncertain. Germline loops: CDR1 SGDLS, CDR2 YYNGEE. The CDR3 consists of 16 residues. Trimming shortened V by 3 bases and J by 0 bases, and 13 bases separated the two germline ends. In DNA form, the CDR3 reads TGTGCCAGCAGCGCAGATATGGGTGTAGCCAAAAACATTCAGTACTTC. This codes for CASSADMGVAKNIQYF.

V and J are TRBV6-5 and TRBJ2-4; maybe TRBD2 (7 bases). The ends were cut back, 2 bases at V and 0 bases at J, with 11 bases in the middle. The CDR3 runs 16 residues. Germline CDR1 is MNHEY and CDR2 is SVGAGI. The CDR3 DNA sequence: TGTGCCAGCAGTTACGCGGGGGCCCTAGCCAAAAACATTCAGTACTTC. It encodes CASSYAGALAKNIQYF.

This chain joins TRBV19 and TRBJ2-3; weak D call: TRBD2 (6 bases). The CDR3 has 15 amino acids. Germline CDR1 and CDR2: LNHDA and SQIVND (reference sequence). Trimming left V 5 bases short and J 0 bases short, with 12 bases between. CDR3 DNA sequence: TGTGCCAGTAGTGAACCCGGGACTAGCACAGATACGCAGTATTTT. It encodes CASSEPGTSTDTQYF. The full variable domain, with the rest looked up from reference TRBV19 and TRBJ2-3, is DGGITQSPKYLFRKEGQNVTLSCEQNLNHDAMYWYRQDPGQGLRLIYYSQIVNDFQKGDIAEGYSVSREKKESFPLTVTSAQKNPTAFYLCASSEPGTSTDTQYFGPGTRLTVL.

Note on this clone: This sample includes further DNA sequences coding for the same CDR3. The CDR3 loop is CASSLAPSTDTQYF. CDR3 nucleotides: TGTGCCAGCAGCTTAGCTCCTAGCACAGATACGCAGTATTTT. The chain couples TRBV11-3 to TRBJ2-3, with no clear D. Germline V CDR1 and CDR2: SGHNT, YENEEA. The CDR3 sequence is 14 residues long. V shed 1 base and J shed 0 bases, with 5 bases lying between them. The full variable domain, completed using reference TRBV11-3 and TRBJ2-3, is EAGVVQSPRYKIIEKKQPVAFWCNPISGHNTLYWYLQNLGQGPELLIRYENEEAVDDSQLPKDRFSAERLKGVDSTLKIQPAELGDSAVYLCASSLAPSTDTQYFGPGTRLTVL.

This clone was recorded a few times. The chain uses TRBV10-3 and TRBJ2-7, with D possibly being TRBD1 or TRBD2 (5 bases each). Trimming pared 0 bases from V and 4 bases from J, leaving 13 bases between. Germline V gene sequence: CDR1 ENHRY, CDR2 SYGVKD. The CDR3 runs to 15 residues. Written as DNA, the CDR3 is TGTGCCATCAGTGAGTCGACCGGGGCCGGGTACGAGCAGTACTTC. Protein sequence: CAISESTGAGYEQYF.

The chain links TRBV29-1 to TRBJ1-5; D is unresolved. The germline CDR1 and CDR2 sequences are SQVTM and ANQGSEA. The V end was cut by 4 bases, the J end by 2 bases, with 9 bases between. The CDR3 length is 13 residues. CDR3 residues: CSVGFIGNQPQHF. In nucleotides, the CDR3 is TGCAGCGTTGGGTTTATTGGCAATCAGCCCCAGCATTTT.

The chain joins TRBV19 to TRBJ2-7; tentatively, D is TRBD1 (6 bases). The V end was cut by 8 bases, the J end by 5 bases, with 10 bases between. Germline assignment: CDR1 LNHDA and CDR2 SQIVND (reference sequence). CDR3 length: 11 residues. The CDR3 is CASHGGHEQYV. CDR3 DNA sequence: TGTGCCAGTCATGGGGGCCACGAGCAGTACGTC.

The V gene is TRBV2, the J gene TRBJ1-5; D is unclear. V was pared by 6 bases and J by 7 bases, with 13 bases between. The germline V gene has CDR1 SNHLY and CDR2 FYNNEI. The CDR3 sequence is 13 residues long. The CDR3 DNA reads as TGTGCCAGCAGAGACACATTCGGGCAGCCCCAGCATTTT. Translation gives CASRDTFGQPQHF.

The chain combines TRBV5-4 with TRBJ2-3, with 10 bases matching TRBD2. Germline trimming cut 7 bases from V and 4 bases from J; bases unmatched to any gene: 3. The V gene's germline CDR1 is SGHNT and CDR2 YYREEE (reference sequence). CDR3 length equals 13 residues. The CDR3 DNA is TGTGCCAGCTCTAGCGGGGGCTCAGATACGCAGTATTTT. Translating it yields CASSSGGSDTQYF.

The sample holds a few counts of this clone. The chain links TRBV5-6 to TRBJ2-7; D is undetermined. Germline lookup yields CDR1 SGHDT and CDR2 YYEEEE. This CDR3 spans 12 amino acids. With 2 bases removed from V and 1 base from J, the gap between germline ends came to 4 bases. The CDR3 DNA is TGTGCCAGCAGCTTCTCATCCTACGAGCAGTACTTC. It codes for CASSFSSYEQYF.

This clone was observed a few times. The rearrangement uses TRBV7-8 and TRBJ1-1; D unresolved. Germline values: CDR1 SGHVS, CDR2 FQNEAQ. The CDR3 spans 15 residues. Trimming stripped 5 bases from V and 0 bases from J, with 13 bases between. The CDR3 nucleotides read TGTGCCAGCAGCCCAGGCCCCCGCCTGAACACTGAAGCTTTCTTT. Its translation: CASSPGPRLNTEAFF.

V usage is TRBV18 and J usage is TRBJ1-2, with D unresolved. There are 12 residues in the CDR3. Germline CDR1 KGHSH, CDR2 LQKENI. V was trimmed by 2 bases and J by 6 bases, leaving 7 bases between them. CDR3 DNA sequence: TGTGCCAGCTCACCAGGTGTCAATGGCTACACCTTC. This sequence encodes CASSPGVNGYTF.

This clone has only a few counts. The J gene is TRBJ2-2, the V gene TRBV28; a possible D gene is TRBD2 (6 bases). The CDR3 is 14 residues long. Trimming cost V 8 bases and J 8 bases, with 18 bases left between them. CDR1 and CDR2 (germline): MDHEN, SYDVKM. CDR3 nucleotides: TGTGCCAGCGTAAAGGGACTGCGGAGTGGGGAGCTGTTTTTT. Its protein product is CASVKGLRSGELFF. The variable domain in full, completed from reference TRBV28 and TRBJ2-2, reads DVKVTQSSRYLVKRTGEKVFLECVQDMDHENMFWYRQDPGLGLRLIYFSYDVKMKEKGDIPEGYSVSREKKERFSLILESASTNQTSMYLCASVKGLRSGELFFGEGSRLTVL.

J is TRBJ1-2 and V is TRBV5-4; 9 bases agree with TRBD1. The CDR3 is made up of 17 amino acids. Trimming cost V 1 base and J 4 bases; bases outside gene matches: 11. Germline V gene sequence: CDR1 SGHNT, CDR2 YYREEE (reference sequence). The CDR3: CASSLMGQGEEIYGYTF. The CDR3 DNA is TGTGCCAGCAGCTTGATGGGACAGGGAGAAGAGATCTATGGCTACACCTTC.

The table lists this clone with a few counts. The chain carries TRBV18 and TRBJ1-4; no firm D call. The germline V gene has CDR1 KGHSH and CDR2 LQKENI. V lost 0 bases to trimming and J lost 5 bases, with 7 bases between them. The CDR3 loop spans 14 amino acids. The CDR3 loop reads CASSPPSENEKLFF. The CDR3 DNA is TGTGCCAGCTCACCACCGAGCGAGAATGAAAAACTGTTTTTT.

This clone was detected only a few times. The J gene is TRBJ1-1, the V gene TRBV5-4, with TRBD1 matching 8 bases. With 8 bases clipped from V and 0 bases from J, the junction kept 6 bases outside the gene matches. The length of the CDR3 is 14 residues. CDR1 and CDR2 from the germline V gene are SGHNT and YYREEE (reference sequence). CDR3 protein: CASTTGQVNTEAFF. In DNA form, the CDR3 reads TGTGCCAGTACCACGGGACAGGTGAACACTGAAGCTTTCTTT.

This clone has just a few counts. V gene TRBV7-2 combines with J gene TRBJ2-1, with 7 bases fitting TRBD2. V was pared by 3 bases and J by 7 bases, with 6 bases of the junction left unmatched. Germline V gene data show CDR1 as SGHTA and CDR2 as FQGNSA. The CDR3 is 14 amino acids. The CDR3: CASSFTSVQNEQFF. DNA for the CDR3: TGTGCCAGCAGCTTTACTAGCGTTCAGAATGAGCAGTTCTTC.

Ten or more counts support this clone. CDR3 in amino acids: CASSFTRQLGNEQFF. The CDR3 bases are TGTGCCAGCAGTTTTACCCGGCAGCTTGGCAATGAGCAGTTCTTC. The rearrangement links TRBV28 to TRBJ2-1; no reliable D call. There are 15 residues in the CDR3. The germline CDR1 and CDR2 sequences are MDHEN and SYDVKM. Trimming took off 3 bases at V and 6 bases at J, with 15 bases between the two ends.

The chain couples TRBV19 to TRBJ1-1, with TRBD1 matching over 7 bases. V lost 8 bases, J lost 4 bases, and 4 bases stayed unmatched. CDR3 length equals 12 residues. Germline CDR1 LNHDA, CDR2 SQIVND (reference sequence). The CDR3 spells CASGRDSTEAFF. The CDR3 DNA reads as TGTGCCAGTGGCAGGGACAGCACTGAAGCTTTCTTT.

This clone showed up just a few times. V and J are TRBV11-2 and TRBJ2-7; D is ambiguous. The CDR3 totals 11 residues. Per the germline V gene, CDR1 is SGHAT and CDR2 is FQNNGV. Trimming took 3 bases from V and 7 from J, leaving 7 bases between them. CDR3 loop: CASSLTWEQYF. DNA for the CDR3: TGTGCCAGCAGCTTGACGTGGGAGCAGTACTTC.